This TCR beta chain was profiled in a study of response to subunit inactivated influenza vaccine. Regarding the study as a whole: It was suggested by the authors that few new T cells are recruited by each seasonal influenza vaccination.

The CDR3 loop spans 15 amino acids. Germline-derived CDR1 and CDR2 are SGHTA and FQGNSA. Trimming removed 1 base at V and 4 bases at J, with 11 bases between. TCRdb processed the RT-PCR reads anew with MiXCR; each CDR3 protein has one entry. Of 500,000 to 550,000 distinct CDR3 sequences in the sample, about 7.6% are singletons; the top ten hold 10% to 15%. On this clonotype: The antigen is undetermined.

This clonotype was sampled from a man between 50 and 75 years old who received an inactivated influenza vaccine. The sample here was PBMCs from blood, taken roughly 24 months after vaccination. The V call is TRBV7-2, the J call TRBJ2-1; D not certain. CDR3 in amino acids: CASSLGLERYNEQFF. The DNA of the CDR3 is TGTGCCAGCAGCTTAGGTCTTGAGAGGTACAATGAGCAGTTCTTC.